Below, one T cell receptor (beta chain) is given with its context. This record belongs to a study of blood T cell repertoires in COVID-19. Across the whole study: Donors in the United States, Italy and Spain gave samples during acute or convalescent COVID-19. In each case, the material was cDNA or gDNA derived from T cells, B-cell-depleted T cells, or PBMCs.

Per the original data handling: Reference gene primer amplification in the assay estimated nucleated cell counts. Only in-frame clones appear in the TCRdb table, and some are missing; sequencing was by immunoSEQ multiplex PCR. V and J calls and clone size are copied from that table; D and trimming were computed from the DNA. This table holds roughly 570,000 clones, less than 90% found once. Patients at the Seattle site were enrolled during active infection and followed longitudinally. With V trimmed by 0 bases and J by 6 bases, 7 bases remained unmatched. Germline V gene data show CDR1 as GTSNPN and CDR2 as SVGIG (reference sequence). This CDR3 is built from 15 residues.

The rearrangement uses TRBV30 and TRBJ1-5, with 8 bases fitting TRBD1. What was sequenced was peripheral blood. The origin of this receptor is a woman aged 50 to 60 with COVID-19, enrolled during active disease. The CDR3 DNA reads as TGTGCCTGGAGTGTCGCCGGGACAGGTCGTCAGCCCCAGCATTTT. Its protein product is CAWSVAGTGRQPQHF.